The rows below give T cell receptor beta chains drawn from one sample of a study of breast tumors, draining lymph nodes, adjacent tissues. TCRdb re-derived calls from the multiplex PCR reads in MiXCR, one entry per CDR3 protein. The sample contains around 130,000 distinct CDR3 sequences, about 20% of which appear only once. Input material: axillary lymph node tissue. The receptors shown here come from a female donor with breast cancer. Some clones in this sample may be carry-over from other donors' samples. Both conserved end residues are part of each CDR3. D genes are given only for firm matches. The listing skips clone size in some rows; elsewhere it reads once, few, many or a size class.

d_call	j_call	clone_size	v_call	cdr3_length	cdr3_nt	cdr3_aa
NA	TRBJ1-4	few	TRBV28	12	TGTGCCAGTGGTGGAACTAATGAAAAACTGTTTTTT	CASGGTNEKLFF
TRBD2	TRBJ2-2	NA	TRBV10-3	14	TGTGCCATCAGGACTAGCGGGAGCACCGGGGAGCTGTTTTTT	CAIRTSGSTGELFF
TRBD2	TRBJ2-7	many	TRBV7-2	14	TGTGCCAGCAGCCTGGGACTAGCGGACTACGAGCAGTACTTC	CASSLGLADYEQYF
NA	TRBJ2-1	many	TRBV7-8	16	TGTGCCAGCAGCTCCCCCCGGGGCGTATCCTACAATGAGCAGTTCTTC	CASSSPRGVSYNEQFF
NA	TRBJ2-1	many	TRBV6-4	13	TGTGCCAGCAGTGAAAGCCTCGGAGATGAGCAGTTCTTC	CASSESLGDEQFF
NA	TRBJ2-7	many	TRBV20-1	12	TGCAGTGCTAGTGCGGGAATCAACGAGCAGTACTTC	CSASAGINEQYF
TRBD2	TRBJ2-3	once	TRBV20-1	16	TGCAGTGCTGACATACTACTAGCGGGAGTTACAGATACGCAGTATTTT	CSADILLAGVTDTQYF
TRBD2	TRBJ2-7	NA	TRBV27	15	TGTGCCAGCTGTTCCCTAGCGGGAGTCAAATTCGAGCAGTACTTC	CASCSLAGVKFEQYF
TRBD2	TRBJ2-1	few	TRBV28	18	TGTGCCAGCAGGGGGGGGGGTCTCGTTGGAAAACTGGACAATGAGCAGTTCTTC	CASRGGGLVGKLDNEQFF
NA	TRBJ2-7	many	TRBV27	12	TGTGCCAGCACAACTAGGGGTGGGGAGCAGTACTTC	CASTTRGGEQYF
NA	TRBJ2-1	many	TRBV10-3	12	TGTGCCATCAGCGGACAATACAATGAGCAGTTCTTC	CAISGQYNEQFF
TRBD2	TRBJ2-5	many	TRBV15	15	TGTGCCACCAGCGGAGGGAGCGGGAGAGGAGAGACCCAGTACTTC	CATSGGSGRGETQYF
NA	TRBJ2-1	many	TRBV20-1	17	TGCAGTGCTAGCTTTCGGTTACGGGAATCCCCCGACGATGAGCAGTTCTTC	CSASFRLRESPDDEQFF
TRBD2	TRBJ2-2	many	TRBV4-2	17	TGTGCCAGCAGCCTAGGACTAGCGGTTCTGAACACCGGGGAGCTGTTTTTT	CASSLGLAVLNTGELFF
NA	TRBJ1-6	many	TRBV7-9	14	TGTGCCAGCAGCCGAGGAGGTGAGCGTTCACCCCTCCACTTT	CASSRGGERSPLHF
NA	TRBJ2-7	many	TRBV6-2/TRBV6-3	13	TGTGCCAGCAGTTACTCGGTCTACTACGAGCAGTACTTC	CASSYSVYYEQYF
TRBD1	TRBJ1-4	NA	TRBV6-2/TRBV6-3	15	TGTGCCAGCAGAACGACAGGGTACTCCGGTGAAAAACTGTTTTTT	CASRTTGYSGEKLFF
TRBD2	TRBJ2-1	many	TRBV29-1	15	TGCAGCGTTGAAGGGGCGGGAGGCCGTTACAATGAGCAGTTCTTC	CSVEGAGGRYNEQFF
NA	TRBJ2-1	many	TRBV5-1	16	TGCGCCAGCAGCTTGGGAACTAGTCGGTCCTACAATGAGCAGTTCTTC	CASSLGTSRSYNEQFF
NA	TRBJ2-3	NA	TRBV15	16	TGTGCCACCAGCGGAGGGCCAGCCTACGGGGCAGATCCGCAGTATTTT	CATSGGPAYGADPQYF
TRBD1	TRBJ1-2	many	TRBV20-1	14	TGCAGTGCCCGGCGACAGGGGAACGCCTATGGCTACACCTTC	CSARRQGNAYGYTF
NA	TRBJ2-7	many	TRBV30	13	TGTGCCTGGAGCCCCCGAGGCAGCTACGAGCAGTACTTC	CAWSPRGSYEQYF
NA	TRBJ1-5	many	TRBV20-1	17	TGCAGTGCTAGAGCCAGGCTACGCGGGGTTAGCAATCAGCCCCAGCATTTT	CSARARLRGVSNQPQHF
NA	TRBJ1-5	few	TRBV19	15	TGTGCCAGTAGTACCGGCGGGGGCTATCATCAGCCCCAGCATTTT	CASSTGGGYHQPQHF
NA	TRBJ2-7	many	TRBV7-2	14	TGTGCCAGCAGCCAGGACAGACTGGGCTCCGAGCAGTACTTC	CASSQDRLGSEQYF
NA	TRBJ2-1	many	TRBV19	15	TGTGCCAGTAGTATGGGACCTGCTGGGGTTAATGAGCAGTTCTTC	CASSMGPAGVNEQFF
NA	TRBJ2-3	many	TRBV30	16	TGTGCCTGGACTCCTAGCCCCACTTTAAGCACAGATACGCAGTATTTT	CAWTPSPTLSTDTQYF
TRBD1	TRBJ2-3	many	TRBV18	17	TGTGCCAGCTCACCGCAGCTCGGGACAGGGGCGAGAGATACGCAGTATTTT	CASSPQLGTGARDTQYF
NA	TRBJ2-3	many	TRBV9	14	TGTGCCAGCAGCGACCTTCGGCGCACAGATACGCAGTATTTT	CASSDLRRTDTQYF
NA	TRBJ2-2	many	TRBV7-9	17	TGTGCCAGCAGCTGGGGGGACATCCGCCTAAACACCGGGGAGCTGTTTTTT	CASSWGDIRLNTGELFF
TRBD1	TRBJ2-3	many	TRBV5-4	15	TGTGCCAGCCAAGCCCAGACAGGGATTGAACATACGCAGTATTTT	CASQAQTGIEHTQYF
NA	TRBJ1-5	many	TRBV10-3	15	TGTGCCATCAGTGAGTCGATGAGTGGCAATCAGCCCCAGCATTTT	CAISESMSGNQPQHF
TRBD2	TRBJ2-5	NA	TRBV3-1	14	TGTGCCAGCTCCAAGGGTACTAGCGTAGTAATCCAGTACTTC	CASSKGTSVVIQYF
NA	TRBJ1-2	many	TRBV15	15	TGTGCCACCAGCAGAGGTGGGGGGCCGAACTATGGCTACACCTTC	CATSRGGGPNYGYTF
TRBD1	TRBJ2-5	NA	TRBV27	15	TGTGCCAGCAGTCGGGCGAACAGGGGGGCAGAGACCCAGTACTTC	CASSRANRGAETQYF
TRBD1	TRBJ1-4	many	TRBV5-1	18	TGCGCCAGCAGCCCAAGGACAGGGTGGGATGCAACTAATGAAAAACTGTTTTTT	CASSPRTGWDATNEKLFF
NA	TRBJ2-7	many	TRBV6-6	11	TGTGCCAGCGGGCAGACAAACGAGCAGTACTTC	CASGQTNEQYF
NA	TRBJ2-5	many	TRBV5-1	13	TGCGCCAGCAGCTTGCGGGAGCAAGAGACCCAGTACTTC	CASSLREQETQYF
NA	TRBJ2-3	many	TRBV15	15	TGTGCCACCAGCAGAGATATAGTAGGCGAAGATACGCAGTATTTT	CATSRDIVGEDTQYF
TRBD2	TRBJ2-3	many	TRBV29-1	15	TGCAGCGTTGTAGCGGGGGCGTATGGGACAGATACGCAGTATTTT	CSVVAGAYGTDTQYF
TRBD1	TRBJ2-6	many	TRBV20-1	18	TGCAGTGCTAGCGGAACCGGGACAGTAAAATCTGGGGCCAACGTCCTGACTTTC	CSASGTGTVKSGANVLTF
TRBD2	TRBJ2-1	many	TRBV5-1	16	TGCGCCAGCAGCTTGGGGGCTAGCGGGAATTACAATGAGCAGTTCTTC	CASSLGASGNYNEQFF
NA	TRBJ1-2	many	TRBV2	16	TGTGCCAGCAGTGAAGCGATCGTCCCTTTAGACCATGGCTACACCTTC	CASSEAIVPLDHGYTF
NA	TRBJ2-3	many	TRBV20-1	15	TGCAGTGCTAGAGATAGCCAGCGCGACACAGATACGCAGTATTTT	CSARDSQRDTDTQYF
NA	TRBJ2-1	many	TRBV24-1	14	TGTGCCACCAGTGATTTGCGGACTTACAATGAGCAGTTCTTC	CATSDLRTYNEQFF
TRBD1	TRBJ2-1	many	TRBV30	15	TGTGCCTTTACGGCCGGGACAGGGGGCATCTATGAGCAGTTCTTC	CAFTAGTGGIYEQFF
NA	TRBJ2-1	many	TRBV7-7	12	TGTGCTAGCAGCTTAGAGGCGGGTGAGCAGTTCTTC	CASSLEAGEQFF
NA	TRBJ1-2	many	TRBV20-1	12	TGCAGTGCTGAACCAGGTTATTATGGCTACACCTTC	CSAEPGYYGYTF
NA	TRBJ2-7	many	TRBV5-1	15	TGCGCCAGCAGCCCCTGGCACCTCGCGAACTACGAGCAGTACTTC	CASSPWHLANYEQYF
NA	TRBJ2-1	many	TRBV2	11	TGTGCCAGCAGGCTAGCGACCACCCAGTTCTTC	CASRLATTQFF
NA	TRBJ1-3	few	TRBV30	14	TGTGCCTGGAGTGTACGGCCAGCTGGAAACACCATATATTTT	CAWSVRPAGNTIYF
NA	TRBJ2-7	many	TRBV5-6	12	TGTGCCAGCACTAACCGGCGGTACGAGCAGTACTTC	CASTNRRYEQYF
TRBD2	TRBJ2-3	NA	TRBV9	15	TGTGCCAGCAGCGACCGACTAGCGAGAACAGATACGCAGTATTTT	CASSDRLARTDTQYF
NA	TRBJ1-5	NA	TRBV10-1	13	TGCGCCAGCAGTCCGGGCCAAGATCAGCCCCAGCATTTT	CASSPGQDQPQHF
NA	TRBJ2-2	many	TRBV5-1	15	TGCGCCAGCAGCTTGTTCGGCGAAAACACCGGGGAGCTGTTTTTT	CASSLFGENTGELFF
TRBD1	TRBJ1-2	many	TRBV4-1	15	TGCGCCAGCAGCCAAAAGCCCAGGGGGAACGATGGCTACACCTTC	CASSQKPRGNDGYTF
NA	TRBJ2-7	NA	TRBV28	15	TGTGCCAGCAGTCCCCCGGGACCCCGCACCTACGAGCAGTACTTC	CASSPPGPRTYEQYF
NA	TRBJ1-5	many	TRBV10-1	14	TGCGCCAGCAGTGAGTCGAAAGCCACCGGGCCCCAGCATTTT	CASSESKATGPQHF
NA	TRBJ1-3	few	TRBV6-1	15	TGTGCCAGCAGGGATTACAGGAGCTCTGGAAACACCATATATTTT	CASRDYRSSGNTIYF
NA	TRBJ2-7	many	TRBV20-1	14	TGCAGTGCTAGAGATTTACAGGGTCCGTTAGAGCAGTACTTC	CSARDLQGPLEQYF